This T cell receptor beta chain was documented in a study of T-cell reconstitution after alpha-beta-depleted transplantation in children. The junction had 13 bases not matched to a gene; V was cut back by 5 bases and J by 1 base. Germline CDR1 reads SGHAT; CDR2 reads FQNNGV. The CDR3 is 18 residues long. Molecular barcoding with unique molecular identifiers was used for the TCRbeta library. TCRdb re-analysed the PCR reads in MiXCR, keeping a single row per CDR3 protein. The sample lists some 600,000 distinct CDR3 sequences, approximately 12% occurring once. Overall study findings and caveats: At around two months after transplant, the alpha-beta T cells were reportedly derived from several hundred expanded clones that came from non-depleted graft cells. At the one-year point after transplant, T-cell counts and TCRbeta diversity were found to come mostly from T cells that had been newly produced.

This clonotype was observed a handful of times. The target antigen is unknown. V gene TRBV11-2 combines with J gene TRBJ2-5, with 10 bases fitting TRBD2. The source material was PBMCs, mostly from graft donor cells, sampled 360 days after TCRalphabeta/CD19-depleted stem cell transplant. The receptor's source is a male patient younger than 18 who had a stem cell transplant for acute myeloid leukemia, so the T cells may come from the graft donor. Here the CDR3 reads CASSRPLGLALFQETQYF. The CDR3 nucleotides are TGTGCCAGCAGCCGCCCCCTGGGACTAGCGTTATTCCAAGAGACCCAGTACTTC.